These 21 T cell receptor beta chains were all obtained from the same sample, sequenced in a study of blood T cell repertoires in COVID-19. This table comes from immunoSEQ multiplex PCR, and its TCRdb copy is limited to in-frame clones, with some not included. Among under 130,000 clones listed, roughly 90% were seen once. Sequencing used peripheral blood. Every receptor here comes from a woman aged 55-69 years with acute or convalescent COVID-19.

CDR3 in DNA: TGTGCCAGCAGCTTAGACGGGACAGGGGGCCGGTATAGCAATCAGCCCCAGCATTTT. Protein: CASSLDGTGGRYSNQPQHF. The chain links TRBV7-2 to TRBJ1-5; 12 bases are a match to TRBD1. Germline trimming cut 1 base from V and 0 bases from J; bases unmatched to any gene: 7. Germline V lookup: CDR1 SGHTA, CDR2 FQGNSA. The CDR3 has 19 residues.

The rearrangement uses TRBV16 and TRBJ1-2; unclear D gene. The CDR3 has 14 amino acids. The V end was cut by 0 bases, the J end by 2 bases, with 7 bases between. CDR1 and CDR2 (germline): KGHSY, FQNENV. CDR3 residues: CASSQSAGNYGYTF. The CDR3 bases are TGTGCCAGCAGCCAATCCGCAGGCAACTATGGCTACACCTTC.

This chain links TRBV9 with TRBJ1-1; TRBD1 aligns across 9 bases. This CDR3 is 15 amino acids long. Germline V gene data show CDR1 as SGDLS and CDR2 as YYNGEE. The junction had 1 base not matched to a gene; V was cut back by 0 bases and J by 1 base. CDR3 protein: CASSVEGQGNTEAFF. The CDR3 DNA sequence: TGTGCCAGCAGCGTAGAGGGACAGGGGAACACTGAAGCTTTCTTT.

The CDR3 coding sequence is TGTGCCAGCAGCCCGGCCGGGGGAAGTTACGAGCAGTACGTC. Translating gives CASSPAGGSYEQYV. J is TRBJ2-7 and V is TRBV5-4, with D possibly being TRBD2 (6 bases). V lost 4 bases and J 4 bases, leaving 15 bases between the germline ends. The length of the CDR3 is 14 residues. From germline, CDR1 is SGHNT and CDR2 YYREEE (reference sequence).

This clone occurred once. The gene calls are TRBV5-1 and TRBJ2-1; D not resolved. Germline V CDR1 and CDR2: SGHRS, YFSETQ. Trimming shortened V by 2 bases and J by 3 bases, and 9 bases separated the two germline ends. CDR3 size: 14 residues. The CDR3 here is CASSLNSYYNEQFF. CDR3 DNA sequence: TGCGCCAGCAGCTTAAACAGCTACTACAATGAGCAGTTCTTC. Filled out from reference TRBV5-1 and TRBJ2-1, the complete variable domain reads KAGVTQTPRYLIKTRGQQVTLSCSPISGHRSVSWYQQTPGQGLQFLFEYFSETQRNKGNFPGRFSGRQFSNSRSEMNVSTLELGDSALYLCASSLNSYYNEQFFGPGTRLTVL.

This chain uses TRBV28 with TRBJ2-7, with D maybe TRBD2 (9 bases). The CDR3 has 19 residues. Germline V lookup: CDR1 MDHEN, CDR2 SYDVKM. Trimming took off 5 bases at V and 9 bases at J, with 35 bases between the two ends. The CDR3: CASSLRGRLAGDSLGGQYF. The CDR3 coding sequence is TGTGCCAGCAGTCTCAGGGGGCGTTTAGCGGGAGACTCACTTGGCGGGCAGTACTTC.

The J gene is TRBJ1-2, the V gene TRBV19; D may be TRBD1 (6 bases). CDR1 and CDR2 (germline): LNHDA, SQIVND (reference sequence). This CDR3 region has 14 residues. Trimming cost V 3 bases and J 5 bases, with 13 bases left between them. CDR3 loop: CASSMAGAAYGYTF. Written as DNA, the CDR3 is TGTGCCAGTAGTATGGCAGGGGCCGCATATGGCTACACCTTC.

This clone has just one count. As DNA, the CDR3 is TGTGCCAGCACCCCGACTATCTCTAGCACAGATACGCAGTATTTT. This encodes CASTPTISSTDTQYF. The V and J genes are TRBV6-5 and TRBJ2-3, with D perhaps matching TRBD2 (5 bases). Germline lookup yields CDR1 MNHEY and CDR2 SVGAGI. Trimming cost V 7 bases and J 0 bases, with 14 bases left between them. CDR3 size: 15 residues.

The rearrangement links TRBV5-1 to TRBJ1-4, with TRBD1 as a possible D gene (5 bases). This CDR3 contains 20 residues. Germline loops: CDR1 SGHRS, CDR2 YFSETQ. Trimming removed 0 bases from V and 1 base from J, with 22 bases in between. This CDR3 reads CASSLALTVPQRGTNEKLFF. CDR3 nucleotide sequence: TGCGCCAGCAGCTTGGCCCTGACAGTCCCCCAGAGAGGAACTAATGAAAAACTGTTTTTT.

CDR3 DNA sequence: TGTGCCAGCAGTGATCGACAGGGTATGTACAATGAGCAGTTCTTC. It translates to CASSDRQGMYNEQFF. The rearrangement links TRBV9 to TRBJ2-1; TRBD1 matches at 7 bases. Germline CDR1 is SGDLS and CDR2 is YYNGEE. V trimming: 5 bases; J trimming: 4 bases; junction bases outside the gene matches: 9. The CDR3 extends over 15 amino acids. The full variable domain, with the rest looked up from reference TRBV9 and TRBJ2-1, is DSGVTQTPKHLITATGQRVTLRCSPRSGDLSVYWYQQSLDQGLQFLIQYYNGEERAKGNILERFSAQQFPDLHSELNLSSLELGDSALYFCASSDRQGMYNEQFFGPGTRLTVL.

The chain recombines TRBV25-1 with TRBJ1-1, with 7 bases aligning to TRBD1. CDR1 and CDR2 from the germline V gene are MGHDK and SYGVNS. Germline trimming cut 3 bases from V and 0 bases from J; bases unmatched to any gene: 4. The CDR3 has 15 residues. The CDR3 sequence: CASSDDREMNTEAFF. CDR3 in DNA: TGTGCCAGCAGTGACGACAGGGAAATGAACACTGAAGCTTTCTTT. Together with reference TRBV25-1 and TRBJ1-1, the CDR3 gives the full variable domain: EADIYQTPRYLVIGTGKKITLECSQTMGHDKMYWYQQDPGMELHLIHYSYGVNSTEKGDLSSESTVSRIRTEHFPLTLESARPSHTSQYLCASSDDREMNTEAFFGQGTRLTVV.

This clone has only one observation. V is TRBV3-1 (or the pseudogene TRBV3-2) and J is TRBJ2-1, with TRBD2 matching 7 bases. This CDR3 is 15 amino acids long. V trimming: 1 base; J trimming: 8 bases; junction bases outside the gene matches: 8. Germline V gives CDR1 LGHDT, CDR2 YNNKEL (reference sequence). CDR3 bases: TGTGCCAGCAGCCAAGTAGGCGGGAGTAGAGATGAGCAGTTCTTC. It codes for CASSQVGGSRDEQFF.

V usage is TRBV29-1 and J usage is TRBJ2-1; possibly TRBD2 for D (6 bases). Germline V gene data show CDR1 as SQVTM and CDR2 as ANQGSEA. Trimming pared 4 bases from V and 0 bases from J, leaving 22 bases between. CDR3 length: 18 amino acids. CDR3 nucleotides: TGCAGCGTTGGGTTGCCAAACGAGCGGGCGAGCTCCTACAATGAGCAGTTCTTC. Protein: CSVGLPNERASSYNEQFF.

The rearrangement uses TRBV27 and TRBJ2-2; 8 bases line up with TRBD1. Per germline, CDR1 MNHEY and CDR2 SMNVEV (reference sequence). The CDR3 is made up of 14 amino acids. Unmatched junction bases numbered 6, after V lost 7 bases and J lost 5 bases. CDR3 nucleotide sequence: TGTGCCAGCACCAGACAGGGGAGGACCGGGGAGCTGTTTTTT. It translates to CASTRQGRTGELFF.

The CDR3 region is CASSRSQSSGNTIYF. As DNA, the CDR3 is TGCGCCAGCAGTCGAAGTCAGTCCTCTGGAAACACCATATATTTT. The chain couples TRBV10-2 to TRBJ1-3; no reliable D call. V lost 5 bases to trimming and J lost 0 bases, with 11 bases between them. This CDR3 has 15 residues. Germline assignment: CDR1 WSHSY and CDR2 SAAADI.

V is TRBV6-1 and J is TRBJ1-1; D not resolved. The CDR3 is 14 amino acids. V was trimmed by 0 bases and J by 3 bases, leaving 8 bases between them. Germline V gene data show CDR1 as MNHNS and CDR2 as SASEGT. This CDR3 is CASSEAGRYTEAFF. The CDR3 coding sequence is TGTGCCAGCAGTGAAGCGGGGAGGTACACTGAAGCTTTCTTT.

The chain carries TRBV9 and TRBJ2-7; 8 bases fit TRBD2. Losses at the gene ends were 4 bases for V and 6 bases for J; bases not matched to a gene: 9. Germline CDR1 SGDLS, CDR2 YYNGEE. CDR3 length: 14 residues. The CDR3 DNA reads TGTGCCAGCAGCACCTCGGGTCGGGAGGGCGAGCAGTACTTC. Its protein is CASSTSGREGEQYF.

The chain employs TRBV10-2 and TRBJ1-1; maybe TRBD1 (6 bases). Between the trimmed V and J ends, which lost 3 bases and 1 base, there was a span of 6 bases. This CDR3 is built from 13 residues. Germline V gene lookup returns CDR1 WSHSY and CDR2 SAAADI. CDR3 nucleotides: TGCGCCAGCAGTGAAGGGGGGAACACTGAAGCTTTCTTT. Amino acid sequence: CASSEGGNTEAFF.

The chain employs TRBV5-1 and TRBJ1-4, with a weak D call TRBD1 (5 bases). The CDR3 runs 14 residues. From germline, CDR1 is SGHRS and CDR2 YFSETQ. Trimming shortened V by 4 bases and J by 3 bases, and 10 bases separated the two germline ends. Here the CDR3 reads CASSLDTSNEKLFF. The CDR3 nucleotides read TGCGCCAGCAGCCTGGACACCTCTAATGAAAAACTGTTTTTT.

V usage is TRBV30 and J usage is TRBJ2-1, with D possibly TRBD2 on 7 matching bases. CDR3 length equals 17 residues. Germline loops: CDR1 GTSNPN, CDR2 SVGIG (reference sequence). Trimming removed 2 bases at V and 8 bases at J, with 25 bases between. The chain's CDR3 is CAWSPKGGGLTEYEQFF. DNA of the CDR3: TGTGCCTGGAGTCCCAAAGGGGGGGGACTAACCGAATATGAGCAGTTCTTC. The variable domain in full, completed from reference TRBV30 and TRBJ2-1, reads SQTIHQWPATLVQPVGSPLSLECTVEGTSNPNLYWYRQAAGRGLQLLFYSVGIGQISSEVPQNLSASRPQDRQFILSSKKLLLSDSGFYLCAWSPKGGGLTEYEQFFGPGTRLTVL.

The chain is built from TRBV5-1 and TRBJ1-6, with TRBD1 identical over 7 bases. The V gene end was trimmed by 4 bases and the J gene end by 5 bases; junction bases not matched to a gene: 3. The CDR3 covers 14 residues. In germline, CDR1 is SGHRS, CDR2 YFSETQ. CDR3 sequence (DNA): TGCGCCAGCAGCCCGGGACAGCATAATTCACCCCTCCACTTT. Protein product: CASSPGQHNSPLHF.